The rows below give T cell receptor beta chains drawn from one sample of a study of blood T cell repertoires in COVID-19. Clones were sequenced by immunoSEQ multiplex PCR, and TCRdb holds only the in-frame ones, with some missing. The sample includes over 90,000 clones, 75% to 90% seen only once; the top ten take 1.5% to 2%. Sequencing was done on a sample of peripheral blood. Every receptor here comes from a man older than 75 with acute or convalescent COVID-19. Both conserved end residues are part of each CDR3. A D gene is named only where the DNA matches it firmly. Some rows have no size entry. The others give once, few or many, or a class for an expanded clone.

CDR3 DNA	CDR3 protein	V gene	J gene	clone size	CDR3 length	D gene
TGTGCCAGCAGCTTAGATGGACTTCCCTATACCTCAGATACGCAGTATTTT	CASSLDGLPYTSDTQYF	TRBV7-9	TRBJ2-3	.	17	.
TGTGCCAGCAGGGCGCCAGGGCTCAATCAGCCCCAGCATTTT	CASRAPGLNQPQHF	TRBV28	TRBJ1-5	.	14	.
TGTGCCAGCAGCCTCGGGACAGGGTACGAGCAGTACTTC	CASSLGTGYEQYF	TRBV7-2	TRBJ2-7	.	13	TRBD1
TGTGCCAGCAGCAGAAGCGGGAGCTTCTACAATGAGCAGTTCTTC	CASSRSGSFYNEQFF	TRBV5-8	TRBJ2-1	.	15	TRBD2
TGCAGCGTCGAAGGAGGACTAGCGGCCGAAGAGACCCAGTACTTC	CSVEGGLAAEETQYF	TRBV29-1	TRBJ2-5	.	15	TRBD2
TGTGCCAGCCAGGGGGTATGGGCCAATGAGCAGTTCTTC	CASQGVWANEQFF	TRBV6-5	TRBJ2-1	.	13	TRBD1
TGTGCCAGCAGTTCGGCAGGCAATAATTCACCCCTCCACTTT	CASSSAGNNSPLHF	TRBV27	TRBJ1-6	few	14	.
TGTGCCAGCAGCTTCCTAACAGGGGGCGACACTGAAGCTTTCTTT	CASSFLTGGDTEAFF	TRBV7-2	TRBJ1-1	.	15	TRBD1
TGTGCCAGCTGTTCAGAGACAGGGTACGGTGAGCAGTTCTTC	CASCSETGYGEQFF	TRBV5-6	TRBJ2-1	.	14	TRBD1
TGTGCCAGCAGTCGATATAGGGGGGGCTTAGATACGCAGTATTTT	CASSRYRGGLDTQYF	TRBV28	TRBJ2-3	.	15	.
TGCAGTGCCAAGCGGCTTGATGAGCAGTTCTTC	CSAKRLDEQFF	TRBV20-1	TRBJ2-1	.	11	.
TGTGCCAGCAGCCCTGTTCCTATCTGGGGGCGGAACACTGAAGCTTTCTTT	CASSPVPIWGRNTEAFF	TRBV11-2	TRBJ1-1	.	17	.
TGCGCCAGCAGCCGAACCGCCGGGACAGGGGGCGTCTATGGCTACACCTTC	CASSRTAGTGGVYGYTF	TRBV5-1	TRBJ1-2	few	17	TRBD1
TGTGCAACTCAGGGGGCTGGGGAGACCCAGTACTTC	CATQGAGETQYF	TRBV2	TRBJ2-5	.	12	TRBD1
TGTGCCAGCAGCTCCCGGACTGGAGAGACCCAGTACTTC	CASSSRTGETQYF	TRBV11-1	TRBJ2-5	.	13	.
TGTGCCCTGACAGGGGCGGCCAATCAGCCCCAGCATTTT	CALTGAANQPQHF	TRBV19	TRBJ1-5	.	13	TRBD1
TGCGCCAGCAGCTTAGGACTAGCGGGAGGATTAAATGACGAGCAGTACTTC	CASSLGLAGGLNDEQYF	TRBV5-1	TRBJ2-7	.	17	TRBD2
TGTGCCAGCAGCAAAGGTATAGCGGGAGGGCCCGTCGCCTACGAGCAGTACTTC	CASSKGIAGGPVAYEQYF	TRBV21-1	TRBJ2-7	few	18	.
TGCGCCAGCAGCTTCAGTCAACAGAAGAACACTGAAGCTTTCTTT	CASSFSQQKNTEAFF	TRBV5-1	TRBJ1-1	.	15	.
TGTGCCAGCAGCGAGGGTCACAATGAGCAGTTCTTC	CASSEGHNEQFF	TRBV11-3	TRBJ2-1	few	12	.
TGTGCCAGCAGTCCTAGACAGGGAGGAAGGACTGAAGCTTTCTTT	CASSPRQGGRTEAFF	TRBV6-5	TRBJ1-1	.	15	TRBD1
TGTGCCAGCAGATTTAGTGGGGATGCGACAGCGAACACCGGGGAGCTGTTTTTT	CASRFSGDATANTGELFF	TRBV7-9	TRBJ2-2	.	18	.
TGTGCCAGCAGCCAAGGGGGGGATGGGAACTATGGCTACACCTTC	CASSQGGDGNYGYTF	TRBV3-1/TRBV3-2	TRBJ1-2	.	15	.
TGTGCCAGCAGCTTAGGGGGGCTTGGCTACACCTTC	CASSLGGLGYTF	TRBV7-9	TRBJ1-2	once	12	.
TGTGCCAGCTCAACACTAGGGGATGAGCAGTTCTTC	CASSTLGDEQFF	TRBV18	TRBJ2-1	once	12	.
TGTGCCAGCAGACAGGGGGGAAGCACAGATACGCAGTATTTT	CASRQGGSTDTQYF	TRBV13	TRBJ2-3	.	14	TRBD1
TGTGCCAGCAGCCTATCTTACCCGGGACAGGGCTACGAGCAGTACTTC	CASSLSYPGQGYEQYF	TRBV27	TRBJ2-7	.	16	TRBD1
TGTGCCAGCAGCTTGGACACAGTCGCCGAGCAGTACTTC	CASSLDTVAEQYF	TRBV5-4	TRBJ2-7	once	13	.
TGTGCCATCAGTCAAGCGGGGTCTTCGACAGATACGCAGTATTTT	CAISQAGSSTDTQYF	TRBV10-3	TRBJ2-3	.	15	TRBD2
TGTGCCAGCAGTCCGATGTTCCAGACAAACACTGAAGCTTTCTTT	CASSPMFQTNTEAFF	TRBV28	TRBJ1-1	.	15	.
TGTGCCAGCAGTCTGCCAGGGAACACAGATACGCAGTATTTT	CASSLPGNTDTQYF	TRBV28	TRBJ2-3	.	14	.
TGTGCCAGCTCACCAAGGGGCATGAACACTGAAGCTTTCTTT	CASSPRGMNTEAFF	TRBV18	TRBJ1-1	.	14	.
TGCGCCAGCAGCCTAGGCCGGGGACAACTTAACTACGAGCAGTACTTC	CASSLGRGQLNYEQYF	TRBV4-1	TRBJ2-7	.	16	.
TGTGCCAGCAGCTTTGGGAGCGGGAACTCCTACGAGCAGTACTTC	CASSFGSGNSYEQYF	TRBV11-1	TRBJ2-7	few	15	TRBD2
TGCAGTGCTAGTTGGGCGGGAGATCGGGCTTTCTTT	CSASWAGDRAFF	TRBV20-1	TRBJ1-1	.	12	.
TGTGCCAGCAGCTCGGGACAGGGGAAAGCTTTCTTT	CASSSGQGKAFF	TRBV7-9	TRBJ1-1	.	12	TRBD1
TGTGCCAGCAGCTTGAGGTTAGGGAGCTCTGGAAACACCATATATTTT	CASSLRLGSSGNTIYF	TRBV7-8	TRBJ1-3	.	16	.
TGCGCCAGCAGCCAAGAAACGACAGGGAGGAATCAGCCCCAGCATTTT	CASSQETTGRNQPQHF	TRBV4-1	TRBJ1-5	.	16	TRBD1
TGCGCCAGCAGCTTGTATGGTAGCGGGAGGGCCTTAGAGCAGTACTTC	CASSLYGSGRALEQYF	TRBV5-1	TRBJ2-7	.	16	TRBD2
TGTGCCATCAGTGGGCGGGGAGCTCCTGCTGACGAGCAGTACTTC	CAISGRGAPADEQYF	TRBV10-3	TRBJ2-7	.	15	.
TGTGCCAGCAGCAACAGTGGTTCACCCCTCCACTTT	CASSNSGSPLHF	TRBV6-5	TRBJ1-6	.	12	.
TGTGCCAGCAGTTCTCCTTATGGTAGTGTCACCTACGAGCAGTACTTC	CASSSPYGSVTYEQYF	TRBV6-2/TRBV6-3	TRBJ2-7	.	16	.
TGTGCCAGCAGCTCGATGGGCAGGGCTCCCGAACAGCCCCAGCATTTT	CASSSMGRAPEQPQHF	TRBV5-6	TRBJ1-5	.	16	.
TGTGCCAGTAGTAAGAGACAGGGGTCCGGCACTGAAGCTTTCTTT	CASSKRQGSGTEAFF	TRBV19	TRBJ1-1	.	15	TRBD1
TGTGCCAGCATGACTAGCGGAAGCTCCTACAATGAGCAGTTCTTC	CASMTSGSSYNEQFF	TRBV5-5	TRBJ2-1	.	15	TRBD2
TGTGCCAGCAGTTTTCCAGGGAACTACGAGCAGTACTTC	CASSFPGNYEQYF	TRBV28	TRBJ2-7	.	13	.
TGTGCCAGCAGTTTGACTAGCGGGAGGGCCTCCTACAATGAGCAGTTCTTC	CASSLTSGRASYNEQFF	TRBV27	TRBJ2-1	.	17	TRBD2
TGTGCCAGCAGTGCTAGCGGCCTCACCGGGGAGCTGTTTTTT	CASSASGLTGELFF	TRBV7-3	TRBJ2-2	.	14	TRBD2
TGCAGCGTTGAAGAGGCGGGATGGGCCAAAAACATTCAGTACTTC	CSVEEAGWAKNIQYF	TRBV29-1	TRBJ2-4	.	15	.
TGTGCCAGCAGTTACTCTCTCTTGCGGGAGGAGGTAGGCGAGCAGTACTTC	CASSYSLLREEVGEQYF	TRBV6-2/TRBV6-3	TRBJ2-7	.	17	TRBD2
TGTGCCAGCAGCCCGGGACAGGGGGGGAATTCACCCCTCCACTTT	CASSPGQGGNSPLHF	TRBV5-4	TRBJ1-6	.	15	TRBD1
TGTGCCAGCAGCTTGGGACTAAGCCAAGAGACCCAGTACTTC	CASSLGLSQETQYF	TRBV5-4	TRBJ2-5	.	14	.
TGTGCCAGCAGGAGACTAGCGGGAGGGCCTAACACAGATACGCAGTATTTT	CASRRLAGGPNTDTQYF	TRBV27	TRBJ2-3	once	17	TRBD2
TGTGCCAGCAGCGGCTACCCAGGGTCTGAAAAACTGTTTTTT	CASSGYPGSEKLFF	TRBV28	TRBJ1-4	.	14	.
TGTGCCAGTAGTAAAGGGGGACCTACGGAGTCGTTTTTT	CASSKGGPTESFF	TRBV19	TRBJ1-4	.	13	.
TGTGCCAGCAGTTACTATCCGGGACTGGGGTCTGGAGAGACCCAGTACTTC	CASSYYPGLGSGETQYF	TRBV6-2/TRBV6-3	TRBJ2-5	.	17	.
TGTGCCAGCAGCCGGGACAAACTTCCTCAGCCCCAGCATTTT	CASSRDKLPQPQHF	TRBV2	TRBJ1-5	few	14	.